This note documents a single T cell receptor beta chain sequence. This sample is drawn from a study of blood T cell repertoires in COVID-19. The overall study: Samples of COVID-19 (acute and convalescent) were obtained from the United States, Italy and Spain. From T cells, B-cell-depleted T cells, or PBMCs came the material, which was cDNA or gDNA.

This CDR3 spans 15 amino acids. Trimming took off 3 bases at V and 2 bases at J, with 8 bases between the two ends. Germline lookup yields CDR1 SEHNR and CDR2 FQNEAQ (reference sequence). As handled by the study authors: Nucleated cell number was recorded as an estimate derived from reference gene primer amplification. Repertoires were generated with immunoSEQ multiplex PCR, while TCRdb's copy carries only in-frame clones and drops some. The V and J calls and the clone size are those of that table, but D and trimming were determined from the DNA. The repertoire has around 36,000 clones, 85% of them found once; the top ten carry about 4.2%.

This chain joins TRBV7-9 and TRBJ2-6, with D perhaps matching TRBD2 (6 bases). The sample was peripheral blood. The origin of this receptor is a man aged 60 to 69 with acute or convalescent COVID-19. In nucleotides, the CDR3 is TGTGCCAGCAGCTTGGGGGGTGCTGGGGCCAACGTCCTGACTTTC. Translation: CASSLGGAGANVLTF. The complete variable domain, with remaining parts taken from reference TRBV7-9 and TRBJ2-6, reads DTGVSQNPRHKITKRGQNVTFRCDPISEHNRLYWYRQTLGQGPEFLTYFQNEAQLEKSRLLSDRFSAERPKGSFSTLEIQRTEQGDSAMYLCASSLGGAGANVLTFGAGSRLTVL.